The 31 T cell receptor beta chains in this list originate from one sample, sequenced in a study of early T cells in non-severe SARS-CoV-2 infection. TCRdb re-derived calls from the 5' RACE reads in MiXCR, one entry per CDR3 protein. The sample records 25,000 to 30,000 distinct CDR3 sequences, about 9.5% being singletons. Sequencing used whole blood. These receptors came from an adult who was a healthcare worker with PCR-confirmed SARS-CoV-2 infection or an uninfected control (not recorded which).

A few counts support this clonotype. The chain employs TRBV6-2 or TRBV6-3 and TRBJ2-5; 9 nucleotides align to TRBD2. V trimming: 8 bases; J trimming: 4 bases; junction bases outside the gene matches: 8. The germline V gene encodes CDR1 MNHEY and CDR2 SVGEGT. The CDR3 extends over 14 amino acids. The CDR3 DNA sequence: TGTGCCAGCGGAAGCGGGGGGATTGGAGAGACCCAGTACTTC. Its translation: CASGSGGIGETQYF.

This clonotype was picked up one time. The chain uses TRBV6-5 and TRBJ2-2; D perhaps matches TRBD1 (5 bases). Germline V gene sequence: CDR1 MNHEY, CDR2 SVGAGI. Trimming cost V 4 bases and J 0 bases, with 9 bases left between them. The CDR3 is made up of 15 amino acids. CDR3 region: CASSLRGTNTGELFF. The CDR3 DNA reads TGTGCCAGCAGTTTAAGGGGTACGAACACCGGGGAGCTGTTTTTT.

This clonotype was seen more than once but under ten times. This chain connects TRBV19 to TRBJ2-7, with TRBD1 matching 9 bases. The CDR3 totals 12 residues. Trimming took 7 bases from V and 6 from J; bases not matched to a gene: 4. Germline CDR1 and CDR2: LNHDA and SQIVND (reference sequence). The CDR3 sequence: CASTDRGGEQYF. The CDR3 DNA follows: TGTGCCAGTACGGACAGGGGAGGCGAGCAGTACTTC.

At least ten counts were recorded for this clonotype. The chain is built from TRBV7-2 and TRBJ1-4, with D possibly being TRBD1 (5 bases). The germline V gene encodes CDR1 SGHTA and CDR2 FQGNSA. This CDR3 region has 14 residues. V lost 2 bases and J lost 4, with 8 bases in between. The CDR3 coding sequence is TGTGCCAGCAGCTTAAATGGGGGTAATGAAAAACTGTTTTTT. This encodes CASSLNGGNEKLFF.

A few counts support this clonotype. The rearrangement joins TRBV5-4 to TRBJ2-7, with a tentative D call TRBD2 (6 bases). CDR1 is SGHNT, CDR2 YYREEE, per germline (reference sequence). The V gene lost 6 bases and the J gene lost 9 bases, with 25 bases spanning the gap. This CDR3 contains 15 residues. The CDR3 DNA follows: TGTGCCAGCACCGCGGGAAACACGTACGATCGGGGGCAGTACTTC. This translates into CASTAGNTYDRGQYF.

This clonotype was recorded many times. DNA of the CDR3: TGTGCCAGCAGGTTTTTATACGGCAATCAGCCCCAGCATTTT. Protein: CASRFLYGNQPQHF. The rearrangement joins TRBV6-2 or TRBV6-3 to TRBJ1-5, with D uncertain. The CDR3 extends over 14 amino acids. V lost 6 bases to trimming and J lost 2 bases, with 11 bases between them. CDR1 is MNHEY and CDR2 is SVGEGT in the germline V gene.

Here the CDR3 DNA reads TGTGCCTGGACTGTAACGGGAAATTCACCCCTCCACTTT. Residues: CAWTVTGNSPLHF. V and J are TRBV30 and TRBJ1-6; no reliable D call. This CDR3 has 13 residues. In germline, CDR1 is GTSNPN, CDR2 SVGIG (reference sequence). V gave up 4 bases and J gave up 7 bases, with 11 bases separating them.

This clonotype was counted ten times or more. CDR3 protein: CASSDAAYNEQFF. The CDR3, as DNA: TGTGCCAGCAGTGATGCGGCCTACAATGAGCAGTTCTTC. This chain uses TRBV25-1 with TRBJ2-1; unclear D gene. The length of the CDR3 is 13 residues. Per the germline V gene, CDR1 is MGHDK and CDR2 is SYGVNS. V was cut by 3 bases and J by 2 bases, with 5 bases left in between.

This clonotype was observed at least ten times. CDR3 bases: TGTGCCAGCAGCGGGTCCGAAGTCCCTAGCAATCAGCCCCAGCATTTT. Its protein product is CASSGSEVPSNQPQHF. This chain uses TRBV6-2 or TRBV6-3 with TRBJ1-5; no clear D. The CDR3 covers 16 residues. Looked up from germline, CDR1 is MNHEY and CDR2 is SVGEGT. Trimming removed 6 bases at V and 0 bases at J, with 15 bases between.

This clonotype was observed many times. V is TRBV5-1 and J is TRBJ2-7; unclear D gene. The CDR3 runs to 13 residues. CDR1 and CDR2 (germline): SGHRS, YFSETQ. V shed 0 bases and J shed 2 bases, with 6 bases lying between them. The CDR3 region is CASSLANPYEQYF. The DNA of the CDR3 is TGCGCCAGCAGCTTGGCGAACCCCTACGAGCAGTACTTC.

This clonotype occurred many times. V is TRBV11-2 and J is TRBJ2-4; 9 bases are shared with TRBD1. This CDR3 has 19 amino acids. Germline assignment: CDR1 SGHAT and CDR2 FQNNGV. With 5 bases clipped from V and 2 bases from J, the junction kept 16 bases outside the gene matches. The DNA of the CDR3 is TGTGCCAGCAGCCTAATGCCAACAAATGACAGGGGGACCAAAAACATTCAGTACTTC. Translated: CASSLMPTNDRGTKNIQYF.

In this sample, this clonotype turned up a few times. J is TRBJ1-5 and V is TRBV5-1; D perhaps matches TRBD1 (5 bases). The CDR3 sequence is 12 residues long. The germline V gene has CDR1 SGHRS and CDR2 YFSETQ. CDR3 nucleotide sequence: TGCCCGCGGGGGGATAGCAATCAGCCCCAGCATTTT. Translating it yields CPRGDSNQPQHF.

The V and J genes are TRBV7-8 and TRBJ1-5; D is possibly TRBD1 (5 bases). In germline, CDR1 is SGHVS, CDR2 FQNEAQ. This CDR3 contains 16 residues. The V end was cut by 4 bases, the J end by 1 base, with 14 bases between. The CDR3 sequence: CASSSFRGMSNQPQHF. The CDR3 nucleotides read TGTGCCAGCAGCTCTTTTAGGGGAATGAGCAATCAGCCCCAGCATTTT.

There are a few counts of this clonotype. The V gene is TRBV29-1, the J gene TRBJ2-3, with TRBD1 identical over 8 bases. This CDR3 has 13 amino acids. V lost 6 bases, J lost 1 base, and 3 bases stayed unmatched. CDR1 is SQVTM, CDR2 ANQGSEA, per germline. CDR3 nucleotides: TGCAGCGTCCCGGGACAGGGCACAGATACGCAGTATTTT. Translated: CSVPGQGTDTQYF.

This clonotype has a count of ten or more. The chain joins TRBV6-1 to TRBJ2-7, with 7 bases identical to TRBD2. V was clipped by 3 bases and J by 7 bases; unmatched bases: 12. Looked up from germline, CDR1 is MNHNS and CDR2 is SASEGT. The CDR3 is 15 residues long. The CDR3 sequence is CASSDIKRGPEEQYF. The CDR3 region has the DNA TGTGCCAGCAGTGACATAAAGCGGGGCCCGGAGGAGCAGTACTTC.

This clonotype was seen repeatedly, ten times or more. The chain employs TRBV20-1 and TRBJ1-1, with 9 bases lining up with TRBD1. Germline V CDR1 and CDR2: DFQATT, SNEGSKA (reference sequence). The CDR3 has 13 amino acids. Germline trimming cut 2 bases from V and 8 bases from J; bases unmatched to any gene: 6. In DNA, the CDR3 is TGCAGTGCTAGACATACAGGGGGCCTAGAAGCTTTCTTT. Residues: CSARHTGGLEAFF.

The V gene is TRBV12-3 or TRBV12-4, the J gene TRBJ2-4, with TRBD1 identical over 8 bases. The V and J ends lost 5 bases and 0 bases, in that order; junction bases with no gene match: 15. This CDR3 contains 19 residues. As DNA, the CDR3 is TGTGCCAGCAGTCCCCGACAGGGGCAAGCTGCACTAGCCAAAAACATTCAGTACTTC. Its protein product is CASSPRQGQAALAKNIQYF.

This clonotype was recorded many times. The rearrangement joins TRBV5-1 to TRBJ2-4; TRBD2 is a possible D gene (5 bases). Trimming removed 5 bases at V and 5 bases at J, with 11 bases between. The germline V gene has CDR1 SGHRS and CDR2 YFSETQ. The CDR3 length is 13 residues. The CDR3 loop reads CASRAGVQNIQYF. In DNA form, the CDR3 reads TGCGCCAGCAGGGCGGGTGTCCAAAACATTCAGTACTTC.

Concerning this clonotype itself: A much larger clone differs from this one at a single base, so this may be a read error. The chain is built from TRBV3-1 and TRBJ1-6, with D hard to call. Trimming shortened V by 1 base and J by 7 bases, and 14 bases separated the two germline ends. Germline values: CDR1 LGHDT, CDR2 YNNKEL (reference sequence). CDR3 length: 16 amino acids. In DNA, the CDR3 is TGTGCCAGCAGCCAAGCCGACGGAAGGCGCAATTCACCCCTCCACTTT. Encoded protein: CASSQADGRRNSPLHF.

The sample holds many counts of this clonotype. V gene TRBV7-6 combines with J gene TRBJ1-1, with 9 bases aligning to TRBD1. Germline V gene lookup returns CDR1 SGHVS and CDR2 FNYEAQ. The CDR3 extends over 15 amino acids. The ends lost 6 bases at V and 5 bases at J; junction bases unmatched: 10. The CDR3 DNA reads as TGTGCCAGCAGACGAACAGGGGGCGAGGGAACTGAAGCTTTCTTT. It yields the protein CASRRTGGEGTEAFF.

This clonotype came up a few times. The chain has TRBV4-3 and TRBJ2-1; 7 positions match TRBD2. The CDR3 has 17 amino acids. V gave up 0 bases and J gave up 10 bases; unmatched junction bases: 15. Germline values: CDR1 LGHNA, CDR2 YSLEER. The CDR3 region is CASSQDPGGRGYGEQFF. CDR3 DNA: TGCGCCAGCAGCCAAGATCCGGGGGGACGGGGATATGGCGAGCAGTTCTTC.

This clonotype appeared a few times. The rearrangement links TRBV19 to TRBJ1-5; D is undetermined. The V gene's germline CDR1 is LNHDA and CDR2 SQIVND (reference sequence). This CDR3 is 16 amino acids long. V was clipped by 5 bases and J by 1 base, with 15 bases between them. CDR3 DNA sequence: TGTGCCAGTAGTCCCACCCGGCCCCTAAGCAATCAGCCCCAGCATTTT. This codes for CASSPTRPLSNQPQHF.

The CDR3 region has the DNA TGTGCCAGCAGCGTAGCGGGACGGGAGCTGTTTTTT. Its protein product is CASSVAGRELFF. The chain couples TRBV9 to TRBJ2-2; D is perhaps TRBD1 or TRBD2 (5 bases each). Germline-derived CDR1 and CDR2 are SGDLS and YYNGEE. The CDR3 is 12 amino acids. Trimming shortened V by 0 bases and J by 9 bases, and 6 bases separated the two germline ends. The entire variable domain, with the rest obtained from reference TRBV9 and TRBJ2-2, is as follows: DSGVTQTPKHLITATGQRVTLRCSPRSGDLSVYWYQQSLDQGLQFLIQYYNGEERAKGNILERFSAQQFPDLHSELNLSSLELGDSALYFCASSVAGRELFFGEGSRLTVL.

The rearrangement uses TRBV19 and TRBJ2-5, with TRBD1 matching 10 bases. The CDR3 contains 16 residues. The germline gives CDR1 LNHDA, CDR2 SQIVND (reference sequence). Trimming at V came to 1 base and at J to 4 bases, leaving 6 bases not matched to a gene. CDR3 sequence: CASSIVSGQGRETQYF. The CDR3 region has the DNA TGTGCCAGTAGTATAGTTTCGGGACAGGGGAGAGAGACCCAGTACTTC.

This clonotype was seen repeatedly, ten times or more. V usage is TRBV27 and J usage is TRBJ1-5; the D is unclear. With 2 bases removed from V and 2 bases from J, the gap between germline ends came to 4 bases. CDR3 size: 13 residues. Per the germline V gene, CDR1 is MNHEY and CDR2 is SMNVEV (reference sequence). CDR3: CASSLRGNQPQHF. In DNA, the CDR3 is TGTGCCAGCAGTTTACGGGGCAATCAGCCCCAGCATTTT.

This clonotype was detected many times. V gene TRBV30 combines with J gene TRBJ2-7; no firm D call. Deletions cut 8 bases from V and 3 bases from J, with 17 bases between. CDR3 length equals 13 residues. Germline lookup yields CDR1 GTSNPN and CDR2 SVGIG (reference sequence). The chain's CDR3 is CAGMLNPGYEQYF. In DNA form, the CDR3 reads TGTGCCGGGATGTTGAATCCGGGCTACGAGCAGTACTTC.

This chain joins TRBV11-2 and TRBJ2-2, with 10 bases lining up with TRBD2. V was clipped by 0 bases and J by 2 bases; unmatched bases: 6. The germline V gene has CDR1 SGHAT and CDR2 FQNNGV. CDR3 length equals 18 residues. The DNA of the CDR3 is TGTGCCAGCAGCTTAGAGGCTAGCGGGGGCCGCAACACCGGGGAGCTGTTTTTT. Translation gives CASSLEASGGRNTGELFF.

This clonotype appeared many times. V is TRBV3-1 and J is TRBJ2-5; TRBD2 matches 7 bases. The CDR3 is 17 residues long. The V and J ends lost 3 bases and 3 bases, in that order; junction bases with no gene match: 13. CDR1 and CDR2 (germline): LGHDT, YNNKEL (reference sequence). In nucleotides, the CDR3 is TGTGCCAGCAGCCACCCCGCGGGCGTGGGGGGGAAAGAGACCCAGTACTTC. Protein: CASSHPAGVGGKETQYF.

This clonotype occurred many times. V is TRBV6-5 and J is TRBJ1-5, with 7 positions matching TRBD1. CDR3 size: 15 residues. The germline V gene has CDR1 MNHEY and CDR2 SVGAGI. V dropped 2 bases and J dropped 8; count of bases not matched to a gene: 9. The CDR3 here is CASSYTDDRDEPQHF. The CDR3 DNA follows: TGTGCCAGCAGTTACACAGATGACAGGGATGAGCCCCAGCATTTT.

The chain combines TRBV18 with TRBJ2-7; 7 nucleotides agree with TRBD1. This CDR3 has 14 residues. Germline CDR1 is KGHSH and CDR2 is LQKENI. Trimming cost V 5 bases and J 3 bases; bases outside gene matches: 7. For the CDR3, the DNA is TGTGCCAGCTCAGGAACAGGGGTCGGCTACGAGCAGTACTTC. It translates to CASSGTGVGYEQYF.

This clonotype has ten or more counts. The rearrangement uses TRBV29-1 and TRBJ2-3; no clear D. The V gene lost 0 bases and the J gene lost 6 bases, with 13 bases spanning the gap. The CDR3 sequence is 14 residues long. Germline values: CDR1 SQVTM, CDR2 ANQGSEA. The CDR3 nucleotides are TGCAGCGTTGAAGATAGTCTTGGGCGTGATACGCAGTATTTT. Translated: CSVEDSLGRDTQYF.